These 22 T cell receptor beta chains were all obtained from the same sample, sequenced in a study of breast tumors, draining lymph nodes, adjacent tissues. The lymph nodes were axillary draining lymph nodes from breast cancer patients. TCRdb reanalysed the multiplex PCR reads using MiXCR and keeps one entry per CDR3 protein. This sample has about 270,000 distinct CDR3 sequences, with about 33% found just once. Input material: axillary lymph node tissue. The receptors come from a female donor with breast cancer. Some clones in this sample may be carry-over from other donors' samples.

V is TRBV20-1 and J is TRBJ2-5; 8 positions match TRBD2. Germline CDR1 and CDR2: DFQATT and SNEGSKA (reference sequence). The CDR3 is 15 residues long. V trimming: 3 bases; J trimming: 2 bases; junction bases outside the gene matches: 8. Here the CDR3 reads CSASSGGEGQETQYF. The DNA for the CDR3 is TGCAGTGCTAGTTCGGGAGGGGAGGGACAAGAGACCCAGTACTTC.

This clonotype was counted many times. The J gene is TRBJ2-7, the V gene TRBV7-9, with a possible D match to TRBD1 (6 bases). Trimming removed 0 bases from V and 0 bases from J, with 18 bases in between. CDR1 and CDR2 from the germline V gene are SEHNR and FQNEAQ (reference sequence). The CDR3 consists of 18 residues. The CDR3 DNA is TGTGCCAGCAGCTTAGCGCGCAGTTCCGGGACAAGCTCCTACGAGCAGTACTTC. Protein: CASSLARSSGTSSYEQYF.

In its sample, this clonotype was seen many times. V is TRBV12-3 or TRBV12-4 and J is TRBJ2-7, with TRBD2 identical over 11 bases. V shed 5 bases and J 4 bases; nucleotides not matched to a gene: 10. The CDR3 is 16 amino acids. DNA of the CDR3: TGTGCCAGCAGTGGCTTCGGGACTAGCGGAAGTTACGAGCAGTACTTC. The encoded protein is CASSGFGTSGSYEQYF.

This clonotype was recorded many times. The rearrangement uses TRBV10-2 and TRBJ1-2, with TRBD1 matching 9 bases. The CDR3 is made up of 14 amino acids. V was pared by 7 bases and J by 7 bases, with 10 bases of the junction left unmatched. Germline loops: CDR1 WSHSY, CDR2 SAAADI. For the CDR3, the DNA is TGCGCCAGCAATTACAGGGGGCGGGGGGGTGGCTACACCTTC. Translated: CASNYRGRGGGYTF.

The chain joins TRBV6-4 to TRBJ2-1, with TRBD2 matching 12 bases. V dropped 2 bases and J dropped 7; count of bases not matched to a gene: 6. This CDR3 region has 16 residues. CDR1 and CDR2 (germline): MRHNA, SNTAGT. Written as DNA, the CDR3 is TGTGCCAGCAGTGACCTAGCGGGAGGGAGATATAATGAGCAGTTCTTC. Translated, it gives CASSDLAGGRYNEQFF.

This clonotype was detected many times. V and J are TRBV5-8 and TRBJ2-1; weak D call: TRBD1 (6 bases). The CDR3 has 14 amino acids. Germline assignment: CDR1 SGHTS and CDR2 YDEGEE. The ends were cut back, 0 bases at V and 14 bases at J, with 18 bases in the middle. CDR3 DNA sequence: TGTGCCAGCAGCTTGGACTTGTGGGGGCGGATTAAGTTCTTC. Amino acids: CASSLDLWGRIKFF.

This clonotype appeared many times. The chain has TRBV20-1 and TRBJ2-5; D unclear. V dropped 2 bases and J dropped 4 bases, with 5 bases sitting between them. Germline values: CDR1 DFQATT, CDR2 SNEGSKA (reference sequence). This CDR3 has 11 residues. Here the CDR3 DNA reads TGCAGTGCTAGAACCGTAGAGACCCAGTACTTC. Encoded protein: CSARTVETQYF.

Many counts were recorded for this clonotype. The rearrangement links TRBV5-6 to TRBJ2-3, with 10 bases fitting TRBD2. The V gene's germline CDR1 is SGHDT and CDR2 YYEEEE. The CDR3 totals 19 residues. The V segment lost 0 bases and the J segment 5 bases; nucleotides outside the gene matches: 15. The CDR3: CASSLGGSGGTSAVDTQYF. The CDR3 DNA is TGTGCCAGCAGCTTGGGTGGGAGCGGGGGGACTAGCGCGGTAGATACGCAGTATTTT.

The V and J genes are TRBV28 and TRBJ2-5; 9 bases agree with TRBD1. Germline V gives CDR1 MDHEN, CDR2 SYDVKM. V shed 8 bases, J shed 4 bases, and the junction held 5 bases outside the gene matches. CDR3 length: 13 amino acids. The CDR3: CASRQGEGETQYF. The CDR3 DNA reads TGTGCCAGCCGACAGGGGGAGGGAGAGACCCAGTACTTC.

Worth noting for this clonotype: This may stem from a read error, because a much larger clone lies one nucleotide away. The chain uses TRBV2 and TRBJ2-1; 9 positions agree with TRBD1. Germline loops: CDR1 SNHLY, CDR2 FYNNEI. The CDR3 has 14 amino acids. CDR3 residues: CASTDRGGYNEQLF. In DNA, the CDR3 is TGTGCCAGCACCGACAGGGGGGGGTACAATGAGCAGCTCTTC. Complete variable domain (other parts from reference TRBV2 and TRBJ2-1): EPEVTQTPSHQVTQMGQEVILRCVPISNHLYFYWYRQILGQKVEFLVSFYNNEISEKSEIFDDQFSVERPDGSNFTLKIRSTKLEDSAMYFCASTDRGGYNEQLFGPGTRLTVL.

This clonotype was seen many times. This sequence joins TRBV7-9 and TRBJ2-3, with D tentatively TRBD1 (7 bases). From germline, CDR1 is SEHNR and CDR2 FQNEAQ (reference sequence). The CDR3 totals 16 residues. With 4 bases removed from V and 4 bases from J, the gap between germline ends came to 18 bases. CDR3 sequence: CASSSSKTGRSDTQYF. CDR3 sequence (DNA): TGTGCCAGCAGCTCTTCAAAGACAGGGAGGTCAGATACGCAGTATTTT.

This clonotype was recorded many times. The chain uses TRBV19 and TRBJ2-7; D may correspond to TRBD1 or TRBD2 (5 bases each). The germline V gene encodes CDR1 LNHDA and CDR2 SQIVND (reference sequence). V was cut by 4 bases and J by 2 bases, with 12 bases left in between. The CDR3 is 14 residues long. CDR3 sequence: CASSTFGTTYEQYF. The CDR3 DNA reads TGTGCCAGTAGTACCTTCGGGACCACCTACGAGCAGTACTTC.

The sample holds many counts of this clonotype. The chain joins TRBV28 to TRBJ2-5; the match to TRBD1 covers 9 bases. J was trimmed by 4 bases and V by 6 bases; bases with no gene match: 12. This CDR3 comprises 16 residues. Germline V CDR1 and CDR2: MDHEN, SYDVKM. The CDR3 sequence is CASSQRTGDWRETQYF. Written as DNA, the CDR3 is TGTGCCAGCAGCCAGAGGACAGGGGATTGGAGAGAGACCCAGTACTTC. The full variable domain, in which reference TRBV28 and TRBJ2-5 provide the parts outside the CDR3, is DVKVTQSSRYLVKRTGEKVFLECVQDMDHENMFWYRQDPGLGLRLIYFSYDVKMKEKGDIPEGYSVSREKKERFSLILESASTNQTSMYLCASSQRTGDWRETQYFGPGTRLLVL.

With regard to this clonotype: A much larger clone lies a single base off, so this may be a read error. DNA for the CDR3: TGTGCCAGTAGGGCAGTGGAGGTTTGGCATTTT. Translation: CASRAVEVWHF. The gene calls are TRBV19 and TRBJ1-5, with D uncertain. In germline, CDR1 is LNHDA, CDR2 SQIVND (reference sequence). The CDR3 is 11 amino acids. V was cut by 6 bases and J by 15 bases, with 15 bases left in between.

On this clonotype itself: A single base separates this from a much larger clone, so it may be a read error. V is TRBV20-1 and J is TRBJ2-5; D remains ambiguous. The V gene's germline CDR1 is DFQATT and CDR2 SNEGSKA (reference sequence). There are 13 residues in the CDR3. The CDR3 DNA sequence: TGCAGTGCTCTTGACTGGAACCAAGAGGCCCAGTACTTC. This codes for CSALDWNQEAQYF.

This clonotype turned up a few times. A much larger clone differs by one base, so this may be a read error. The chain couples TRBV20-1 to TRBJ2-3; 8 bases are a match to TRBD1. In germline, CDR1 is DFQATT, CDR2 SNEGSKA (reference sequence). The CDR3 is 14 residues long. The CDR3 loop is CSSPGQDNTATQYF. The CDR3 bases are TGCAGTTCGCCGGGACAGGATAACACAGCTACGCAGTATTTT.

This clonotype was observed at least ten times. This chain links TRBV7-2 with TRBJ2-3, with TRBD1 as a possible D gene (6 bases). Germline V gene lookup returns CDR1 SGHTA and CDR2 FQGNSA. The CDR3 is 15 amino acids. V was shortened by 5 bases and J by 3 bases, with 15 bases between the two germline ends. The CDR3 region is CASSPNRGGTDTQYF. Here the CDR3 DNA reads TGTGCCAGCAGCCCGAATCGAGGGGGTACAGATACGCAGTATTTT.

In regard to this clonotype: A single base separates this from a much larger clone, so it may be a read error. The rearrangement joins TRBV6-5 to TRBJ2-2; D possibly uses TRBD1 or TRBD2 (5 bases each). The CDR3 is made up of 16 amino acids. Germline loops: CDR1 MNHEY, CDR2 SVGAGI. CDR3: CASTLSGGINTRELFF. CDR3 coding DNA: TGTGCCAGCACCCTATCTGGGGGAATAAACACCAGGGAGCTGTTTTTT.

The V call is TRBV28, the J call TRBJ2-3, with D hard to call. CDR3 length: 12 residues. Germline V lookup: CDR1 MDHEN, CDR2 SYDVKM. The V gene lost 5 bases and the J gene lost 10 bases, with 13 bases spanning the gap. The CDR3 protein is CASSLLVSAQYF. CDR3 nucleotide sequence: TGTGCCAGCAGTCTCTTGGTTAGTGCGCAGTATTTT.

This clonotype was recorded at least ten times. This sequence joins TRBV5-1 and TRBJ1-3; D is undetermined. V lost 2 bases and J 1 base, leaving 7 bases between the germline ends. The CDR3 is 14 amino acids. Germline CDR1 reads SGHRS; CDR2 reads YFSETQ. The DNA of the CDR3 is TGCGCCAGCAGCTTCGATAGATCTGGAAACACCATATATTTT. Its protein product is CASSFDRSGNTIYF.

This clonotype occurred many times. The chain carries TRBV6-1 and TRBJ2-5; 8 nucleotides match TRBD1. CDR3 length equals 14 residues. Germline trimming cut 6 bases from V and 2 bases from J; bases unmatched to any gene: 5. CDR1 MNHNS and CDR2 SASEGT come from the germline V gene. CDR3 amino acids: CASRGTGRQETQYF. CDR3 nucleotides: TGTGCCAGCAGGGGGACAGGTCGGCAAGAGACCCAGTACTTC.

This clonotype came up many times. V gene TRBV15 combines with J gene TRBJ1-5, with 7 nucleotides matching TRBD1. There are 15 residues in the CDR3. J lost 4 bases, V lost 0 bases, and 3 bases had no gene match. Germline V gene lookup returns CDR1 LNHNV and CDR2 YYDKDF (reference sequence). This CDR3 is CATSRERGQNQPQHF. The CDR3 DNA is TGTGCCACCAGCAGAGAAAGGGGGCAAAATCAGCCCCAGCATTTT.